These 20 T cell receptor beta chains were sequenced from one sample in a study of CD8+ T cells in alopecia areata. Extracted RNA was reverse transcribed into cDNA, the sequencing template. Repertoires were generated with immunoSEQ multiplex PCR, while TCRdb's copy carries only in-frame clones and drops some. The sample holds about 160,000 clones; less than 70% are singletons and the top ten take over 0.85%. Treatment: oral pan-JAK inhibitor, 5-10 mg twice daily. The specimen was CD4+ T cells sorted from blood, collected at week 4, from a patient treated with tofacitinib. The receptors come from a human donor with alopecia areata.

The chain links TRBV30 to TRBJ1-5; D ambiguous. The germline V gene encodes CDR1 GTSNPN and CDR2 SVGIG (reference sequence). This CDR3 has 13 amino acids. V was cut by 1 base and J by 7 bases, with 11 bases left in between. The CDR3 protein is CAWSARGGQPQHF. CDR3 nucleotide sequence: TGTGCCTGGAGTGCCCGGGGAGGCCAGCCCCAGCATTTT.

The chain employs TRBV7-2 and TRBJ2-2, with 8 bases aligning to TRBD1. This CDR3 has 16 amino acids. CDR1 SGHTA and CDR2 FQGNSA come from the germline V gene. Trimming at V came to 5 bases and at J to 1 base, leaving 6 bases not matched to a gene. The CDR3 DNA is TGTGCCAGCAGCCTGAGGACAGGGAGGAACACCGGGGAGCTGTTTTTT. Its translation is CASSLRTGRNTGELFF.

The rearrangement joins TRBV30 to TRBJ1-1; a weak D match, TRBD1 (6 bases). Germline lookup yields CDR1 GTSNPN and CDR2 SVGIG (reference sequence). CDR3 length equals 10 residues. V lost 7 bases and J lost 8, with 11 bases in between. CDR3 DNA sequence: TGTGCCTTACAGGGTTTCGAAGCTTTCTTT. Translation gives CALQGFEAFF.

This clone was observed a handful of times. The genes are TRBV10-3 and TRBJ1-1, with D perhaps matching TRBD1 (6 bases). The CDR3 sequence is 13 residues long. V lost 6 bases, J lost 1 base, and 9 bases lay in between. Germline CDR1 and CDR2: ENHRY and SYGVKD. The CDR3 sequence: CAISMTGNTEAFF. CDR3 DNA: TGTGCCATCAGCATGACAGGGAACACTGAAGCTTTCTTT.

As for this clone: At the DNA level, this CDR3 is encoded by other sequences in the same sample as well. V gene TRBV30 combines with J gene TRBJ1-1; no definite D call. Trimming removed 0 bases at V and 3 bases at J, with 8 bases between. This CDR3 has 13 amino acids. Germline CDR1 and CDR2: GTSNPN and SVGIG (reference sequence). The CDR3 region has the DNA TGTGCCTGGAGTGTAAGGCGGGACACTGAAGCTTTCTTT. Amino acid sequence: CAWSVRRDTEAFF.

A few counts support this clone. The CDR3 nucleotides are TGTGCCATCAGTGCGCAGGGGAATCAGCCCCAGCATTTT. It specifies CAISAQGNQPQHF. The rearrangement uses TRBV10-3 and TRBJ1-5; TRBD1 might be the D (6 bases). The CDR3 is 13 residues long. The V and J ends lost 4 bases and 4 bases respectively, with 8 bases between them. From germline, CDR1 is ENHRY and CDR2 SYGVKD.

This chain's CDR3 is CASSEGVSNQPQHF. The CDR3 DNA is TGTGCCAGCAGCGAAGGGGTTAGCAATCAGCCCCAGCATTTT. This chain links TRBV9 with TRBJ1-5; possibly TRBD1 for D (5 bases). Deletions cut 3 bases from V and 0 bases from J, with 7 bases between. The CDR3 is 14 amino acids. The germline CDR1 and CDR2 sequences are SGDLS and YYNGEE.

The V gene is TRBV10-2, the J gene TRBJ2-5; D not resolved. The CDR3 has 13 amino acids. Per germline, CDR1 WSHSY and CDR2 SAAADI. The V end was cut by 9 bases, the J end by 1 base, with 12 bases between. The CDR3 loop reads CASRASVQETQYF. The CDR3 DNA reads TGCGCCAGTCGTGCATCGGTCCAAGAGACCCAGTACTTC.

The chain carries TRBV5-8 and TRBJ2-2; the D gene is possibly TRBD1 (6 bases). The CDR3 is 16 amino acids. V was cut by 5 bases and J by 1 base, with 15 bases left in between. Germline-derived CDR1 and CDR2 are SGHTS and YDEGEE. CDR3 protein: CASRYRQDLNTGELFF. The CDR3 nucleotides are TGTGCCAGCAGATACCGACAGGACCTGAACACCGGGGAGCTGTTTTTT.

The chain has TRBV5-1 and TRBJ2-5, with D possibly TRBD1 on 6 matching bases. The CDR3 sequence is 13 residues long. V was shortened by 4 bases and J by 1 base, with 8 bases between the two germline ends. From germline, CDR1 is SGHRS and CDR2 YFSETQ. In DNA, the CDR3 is TGCGCCAGCAGCCCAGGGGTCCAAGAGACCCAGTACTTC. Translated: CASSPGVQETQYF.

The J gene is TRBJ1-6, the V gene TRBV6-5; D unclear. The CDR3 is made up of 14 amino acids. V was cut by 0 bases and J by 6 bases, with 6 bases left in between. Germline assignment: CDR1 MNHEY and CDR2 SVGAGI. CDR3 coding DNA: TGTGCCAGCAGTTACTCGACCGTTAATTCACCCCTCCACTTT. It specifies CASSYSTVNSPLHF.

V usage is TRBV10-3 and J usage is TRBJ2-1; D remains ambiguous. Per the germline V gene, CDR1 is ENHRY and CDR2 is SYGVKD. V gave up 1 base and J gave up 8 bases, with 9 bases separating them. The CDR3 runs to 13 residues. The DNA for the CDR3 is TGTGCCATCAGTGAGTACCCCGCGCATGAGCAGTTCTTC. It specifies CAISEYPAHEQFF.

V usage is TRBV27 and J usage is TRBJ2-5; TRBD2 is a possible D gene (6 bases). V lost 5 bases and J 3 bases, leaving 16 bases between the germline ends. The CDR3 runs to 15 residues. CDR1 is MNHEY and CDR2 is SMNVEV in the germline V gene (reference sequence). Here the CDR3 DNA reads TGTGCCAGCAGTGTAAAAAGGAGGGGCGAAGAGACCCAGTACTTC. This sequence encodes CASSVKRRGEETQYF.

In nucleotides, the CDR3 is TGCGCCAGCAGCTTGGGACTTCTTGAGGAGACCCAGTACTTC. It yields the protein CASSLGLLEETQYF. The rearrangement links TRBV5-1 to TRBJ2-5; no clear D gene. The V end lost 0 bases, the J end lost 5 bases, and 11 bases lay between the germline ends. CDR1 and CDR2 from the germline V gene are SGHRS and YFSETQ. The CDR3 sequence is 14 residues long.

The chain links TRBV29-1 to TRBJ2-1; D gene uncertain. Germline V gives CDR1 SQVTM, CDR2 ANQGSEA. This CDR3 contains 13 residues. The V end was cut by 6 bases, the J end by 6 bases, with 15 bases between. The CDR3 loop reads CSVRTLQTNEQFF. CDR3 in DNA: TGCAGCGTCCGAACCCTACAGACCAATGAGCAGTTCTTC.

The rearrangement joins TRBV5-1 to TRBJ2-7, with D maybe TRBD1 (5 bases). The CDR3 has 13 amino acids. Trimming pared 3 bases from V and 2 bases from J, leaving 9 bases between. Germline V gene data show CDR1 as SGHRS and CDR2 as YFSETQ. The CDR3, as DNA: TGCGCCAGCAGCTCCGCAGGGCCCTACGAGCAGTACTTC. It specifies CASSSAGPYEQYF. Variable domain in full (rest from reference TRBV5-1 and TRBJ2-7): KAGVTQTPRYLIKTRGQQVTLSCSPISGHRSVSWYQQTPGQGLQFLFEYFSETQRNKGNFPGRFSGRQFSNSRSEMNVSTLELGDSALYLCASSSAGPYEQYFGPGTRLTVT.

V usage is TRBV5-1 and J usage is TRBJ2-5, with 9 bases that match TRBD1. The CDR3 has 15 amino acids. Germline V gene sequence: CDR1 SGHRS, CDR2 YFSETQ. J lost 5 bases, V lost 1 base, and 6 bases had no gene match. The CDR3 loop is CASSLPGQGFETQYF. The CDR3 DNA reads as TGCGCCAGCAGCTTGCCGGGACAGGGTTTCGAGACCCAGTACTTC.

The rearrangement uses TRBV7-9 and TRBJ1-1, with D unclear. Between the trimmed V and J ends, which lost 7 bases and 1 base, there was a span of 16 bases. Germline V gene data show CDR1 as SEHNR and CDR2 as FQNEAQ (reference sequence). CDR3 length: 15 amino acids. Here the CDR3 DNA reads TGTGCCAGCACTCCCCGACCTTCCTCGAACACTGAAGCTTTCTTT. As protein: CASTPRPSSNTEAFF.

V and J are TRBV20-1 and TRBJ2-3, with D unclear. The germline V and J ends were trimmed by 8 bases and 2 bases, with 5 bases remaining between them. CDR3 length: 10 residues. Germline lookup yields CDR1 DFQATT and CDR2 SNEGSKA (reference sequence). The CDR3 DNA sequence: TGCAGTCCATACACAGATACGCAGTATTTT. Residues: CSPYTDTQYF.

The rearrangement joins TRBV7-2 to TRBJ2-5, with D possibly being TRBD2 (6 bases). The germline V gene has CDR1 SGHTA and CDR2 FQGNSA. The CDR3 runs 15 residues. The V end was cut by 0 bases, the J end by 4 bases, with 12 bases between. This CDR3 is CASSLAYRRGETQYF. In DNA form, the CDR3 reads TGTGCCAGCAGCTTAGCGTACAGGCGGGGAGAGACCCAGTACTTC. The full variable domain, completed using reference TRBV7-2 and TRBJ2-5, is GAGVSQSPSNKVTEKGKDVELRCDPISGHTALYWYRQSLGQGLEFLIYFQGNSAPDKSGLPSDRFSAERTGGSVSTLTIQRTQQEDSAVYLCASSLAYRRGETQYFGPGTRLLVL.